Following are 30 T cell receptor beta chains from one sample sequenced in a study of blood T cell repertoires in COVID-19. Libraries were prepared by immunoSEQ multiplex PCR; TCRdb keeps only in-frame clonotypes and omits some of them. Of roughly 100,000 clones listed, roughly two thirds are singletons. The sequencing input was peripheral blood. These receptors originate from a human donor with acute or convalescent COVID-19. The donor label of this sample is uncertain.

The V and J genes are TRBV4-2 and TRBJ1-2; TRBD1 agrees at 12 bases. J was trimmed by 7 bases and V by 3 bases; bases with no gene match: 6. The CDR3 is 15 amino acids. The V gene's germline CDR1 is LGHNA and CDR2 YNFKEQ. This CDR3 is CASSQPGQGAGGYTF. The CDR3 DNA sequence: TGTGCCAGCAGCCAGCCGGGACAGGGGGCCGGTGGCTACACCTTC.

This clone showed up just a few times. CDR3 DNA: TGTGCCAGCAGGGGACAGGGTGGTGGAAACACCATATATTTT. It translates to CASRGQGGGNTIYF. V gene TRBV6-6 combines with J gene TRBJ1-3, with 9 bases fitting TRBD1. V shed 6 bases and J 3 bases; nucleotides not matched to a gene: 3. CDR1 MNHNY and CDR2 SVGAGI come from the germline V gene (reference sequence). The CDR3 spans 14 residues.

This clone was seen a handful of times. This CDR3 is also generated by other DNA sequences in the sample. The rearrangement links TRBV4-1 to TRBJ1-3, with 7 bases that match TRBD1. Germline CDR1 MGHRA, CDR2 YSYEKL. The CDR3 is 15 residues long. Trimming took 1 base from V and 4 from J; bases not matched to a gene: 4. The CDR3 bases are TGCGCCAGCAGCCAAGTGGCAGGGGGAGGAAACACCATATATTTT. Translated: CASSQVAGGGNTIYF.

This chain connects TRBV3-1 (or the pseudogene TRBV3-2) to TRBJ2-3, with 8 bases aligning to TRBD1. V was pared by 4 bases and J by 5 bases, with 2 bases of the junction left unmatched. This CDR3 spans 13 amino acids. Germline CDR1 reads LGHDT; CDR2 reads YNNKEL (reference sequence). The CDR3 is CASSRDRKDTQYF. DNA for the CDR3: TGTGCCAGCAGCCGGGACAGGAAAGATACGCAGTATTTT.

This clone has a handful of counts. The chain employs TRBV6-6 and TRBJ1-3; D gene uncertain. The CDR3 has 14 residues. V was shortened by 2 bases and J by 0 bases, with 5 bases between the two germline ends. Germline assignment: CDR1 MNHNY and CDR2 SVGAGI (reference sequence). The CDR3 sequence: CASSYRSSGNTIYF. The CDR3 nucleotides read TGTGCCAGCAGTTACCGTAGCTCTGGAAACACCATATATTTT.

The chain joins TRBV4-1 to TRBJ1-3, with TRBD1 matching over 10 bases. The CDR3 extends over 16 amino acids. The germline CDR1 and CDR2 sequences are MGHRA and YSYEKL. Germline trimming cut 3 bases from V and 8 bases from J; bases unmatched to any gene: 10. The CDR3 is CASSQAPGQGLHTIYF. Written as DNA, the CDR3 is TGCGCCAGCAGCCAGGCACCGGGACAGGGGTTGCACACCATATATTTT.

This rearrangement joins TRBV15 to TRBJ1-3; D perhaps matches TRBD1 (6 bases). CDR3 length: 18 residues. Trimming shortened V by 2 bases and J by 0 bases, and 17 bases separated the two germline ends. Germline-derived CDR1 and CDR2 are LNHNV and YYDKDF (reference sequence). CDR3 sequence reads: CATSRPNGQSSSGNTIYF. CDR3 bases: TGTGCCACCAGCAGACCTAATGGACAGTCAAGCTCTGGAAACACCATATATTTT.

The genes are TRBV2 and TRBJ1-2; D remains unclear. V was shortened by 8 bases and J by 7 bases, with 20 bases between the two germline ends. Germline CDR1 and CDR2: SNHLY and FYNNEI. The CDR3 contains 14 residues. CDR3 nucleotide sequence: TGTGCCAGCTGGGGTTATGACGGGGAGGCTGGCTACACCTTC. Translation: CASWGYDGEAGYTF. The whole variable domain, filled in from reference TRBV2 and TRBJ1-2, reads EPEVTQTPSHQVTQMGQEVILRCVPISNHLYFYWYRQILGQKVEFLVSFYNNEISEKSEIFDDQFSVERPDGSNFTLKIRSTKLEDSAMYFCASWGYDGEAGYTFGSGTRLTVV.

In its sample, this clone was seen a few times. The rearrangement links TRBV27 to TRBJ2-1; D is perhaps TRBD2 (6 bases). Per the germline V gene, CDR1 is MNHEY and CDR2 is SMNVEV (reference sequence). With 2 bases removed from V and 8 bases from J, the gap between germline ends came to 16 bases. The CDR3 sequence is 15 residues long. In DNA, the CDR3 is TGTGCCAGCAGTTTAGCCCGGGTCGGGGGTGATGAGCAGTTCTTC. Translating it yields CASSLARVGGDEQFF.

The gene calls are TRBV6-5 and TRBJ1-3; D unclear. The CDR3 is 15 amino acids. Trimming shortened V by 3 bases and J by 1 base, and 10 bases separated the two germline ends. CDR1 is MNHEY, CDR2 SVGAGI, per germline. The CDR3, as DNA: TGTGCCAGCAGTTATTTGTCGGGGTCTGGAAACACCATATATTTT. Protein sequence: CASSYLSGSGNTIYF.

CDR3 amino acids: CASSHKLGPTGELFF. As DNA, the CDR3 is TGTGCCAGCAGCCACAAGCTGGGGCCTACCGGGGAGCTGTTTTTT. This chain connects TRBV6-5 to TRBJ2-2, with TRBD1 as a possible D gene (5 bases). Trimming pared 6 bases from V and 5 bases from J, leaving 16 bases between. Germline CDR1 is MNHEY and CDR2 is SVGAGI. The CDR3 covers 15 residues.

The chain has TRBV6-6 and TRBJ1-5; D is perhaps TRBD1 (5 bases). V gave up 6 bases and J gave up 6 bases, with 9 bases separating them. The CDR3 consists of 12 residues. The germline gives CDR1 MNHNY, CDR2 SVGAGI (reference sequence). The CDR3 coding sequence is TGTGCCAGCAGGGACATAGGTCAGCCCCAGCATTTT. Protein sequence: CASRDIGQPQHF.

The chain carries TRBV6-5 and TRBJ1-5; the D is unclear. V was shortened by 2 bases and J by 5 bases, with 7 bases between the two germline ends. CDR3 length: 13 amino acids. Per the germline V gene, CDR1 is MNHEY and CDR2 is SVGAGI. The DNA of the CDR3 is TGTGCCAGCAGTTACACCGGGGATCAGCCCCAGCATTTT. The encoded protein is CASSYTGDQPQHF.

This clone has just a few counts. The chain uses TRBV6-5 and TRBJ2-1; 9 bases are a match to TRBD1. The V gene end was trimmed by 7 bases and the J gene end by 7 bases; junction bases not matched to a gene: 11. The CDR3 spans 15 residues. CDR1 and CDR2 (germline): MNHEY, SVGAGI. The CDR3 coding sequence is TGTGCCAGCACCCCTGCCGGGACAGGGTCTAATGAGCAGTTCTTC. Protein: CASTPAGTGSNEQFF.

As regards this clone: Different DNA sequences within this sample yield the same CDR3. The J gene is TRBJ2-7, the V gene TRBV4-1, with 9 bases matching TRBD2. The CDR3 sequence is 15 residues long. Trimming took 1 base from V and 3 from J; bases not matched to a gene: 4. Germline V gene lookup returns CDR1 MGHRA and CDR2 YSYEKL. The DNA for the CDR3 is TGCGCCAGCAGCCAAGGGCGGGGGGGGGACTACGAGCAGTACGTC. Its protein product is CASSQGRGGDYEQYV.

The V call is TRBV25-1, the J call TRBJ2-2; TRBD1 matches at 9 bases. Looked up from germline, CDR1 is MGHDK and CDR2 is SYGVNS. The CDR3 has 15 residues. J lost 6 bases, V lost 9 bases, and 11 bases had no gene match. The CDR3 reads CASSSGQGFAGELFF. The CDR3 nucleotides read TGTGCCAGTAGCTCGGGACAGGGTTTTGCCGGGGAGCTGTTTTTT. The full variable domain, rest sourced from reference TRBV25-1 and TRBJ2-2, is EADIYQTPRYLVIGTGKKITLECSQTMGHDKMYWYQQDPGMELHLIHYSYGVNSTEKGDLSSESTVSRIRTEHFPLTLESARPSHTSQYLCASSSGQGFAGELFFGEGSRLTVL.

The chain employs TRBV30 and TRBJ2-3, with a tentative D call TRBD2 (6 bases). Germline values: CDR1 GTSNPN, CDR2 SVGIG (reference sequence). This CDR3 is built from 15 residues. Trimming took 0 bases from V and 6 from J, leaving 16 bases between them. The CDR3 bases are TGTGCCTGGAGTGTAACCCCTCCCCGGGGGGATACGCAGTATTTT. Translated: CAWSVTPPRGDTQYF.

The chain recombines TRBV12-2 with TRBJ1-1. TRBV12-2 is assigned pseudogene status. This CDR3 spans 22 amino acids. CDR3 residues: CASRLIREGPNSPPISDTEAFF. The CDR3 DNA is TGTGCAAGTCGCTTAATAAGGGAGGGGCCTAATTCTCCTCCGATCTCTGACACTGAAGCTTTCTTT.

The chain couples TRBV27 to TRBJ2-7; maybe TRBD2 (6 bases). The V gene lost 1 base and the J gene lost 0 bases, with 13 bases spanning the gap. Looked up from germline, CDR1 is MNHEY and CDR2 is SMNVEV (reference sequence). The CDR3 has 16 residues. The CDR3 nucleotides read TGTGCCAGCAGTTTATTCGGGTGGGGGGACTCCTACGAGCAGTACTTC. It translates to CASSLFGWGDSYEQYF.

This clone has only one observation. CDR3 coding DNA: TGTGCCAGCAGACCCTGGACAGGGTCGACTAATGAAAAACTGTTTTTT. Translating it yields CASRPWTGSTNEKLFF. The rearrangement links TRBV7-2 to TRBJ1-4, with 8 bases matching TRBD1. With V trimmed by 6 bases and J by 2 bases, 8 bases remained unmatched. The CDR3 has 16 residues. CDR1 is SGHTA and CDR2 is FQGNSA in the germline V gene.

This clone was seen only once. The chain recombines TRBV6-5 with TRBJ1-5; D possibly corresponds to TRBD1 (5 bases). Germline assignment: CDR1 MNHEY and CDR2 SVGAGI. Trimming took 8 bases from V and 4 from J, leaving 12 bases between them. There are 13 residues in the CDR3. Here the CDR3 reads CASAGHGNQPQHF. In DNA, the CDR3 is TGTGCCAGCGCTGGACACGGGAATCAGCCCCAGCATTTT.

The chain carries TRBV9 and TRBJ2-3, with 7 bases identical to TRBD2. Germline CDR1 and CDR2: SGDLS and YYNGEE. The trim removed 0 bases at V and 3 bases at J, leaving 7 bases unmatched. The CDR3 extends over 16 amino acids. The CDR3 nucleotides read TGTGCCAGCAGCGTAGATATCGGCGGGGGAACAGATACGCAGTATTTT. Translating gives CASSVDIGGGTDTQYF.

V gene TRBV10-3 combines with J gene TRBJ1-1; D unresolved. Trimming removed 0 bases from V and 1 base from J, with 6 bases in between. Germline CDR1 and CDR2: ENHRY and SYGVKD. This CDR3 region has 14 residues. The CDR3 DNA follows: TGTGCCATCAGTGAGTCGAGTGGGAACACTGAAGCTTTCTTT. Translation gives CAISESSGNTEAFF.

This rearrangement joins TRBV28 to TRBJ1-5; D remains ambiguous. The CDR3 is 17 residues long. Trimming cost V 5 bases and J 7 bases, with 24 bases left between them. CDR1 and CDR2 from the germline V gene are MDHEN and SYDVKM. The CDR3 here is CASSPGRPRGKAQPQHF. CDR3 bases: TGTGCCAGCAGTCCCGGTAGGCCCCGAGGTAAAGCCCAGCCCCAGCATTTT.

The J gene is TRBJ1-4, the V gene TRBV6-6; 7 positions agree with TRBD1. The V gene end was trimmed by 6 bases and the J gene end by 5 bases; junction bases not matched to a gene: 6. CDR1 and CDR2 (germline): MNHNY, SVGAGI (reference sequence). The CDR3 sequence is 14 residues long. CDR3 DNA sequence: TGTGCCAGCAGACAGGGGAGAGGGAATGAAAAACTGTTTTTT. Encoded protein: CASRQGRGNEKLFF.

The chain uses TRBV9 and TRBJ1-1; D possibly corresponds to TRBD1 (5 bases). V lost 0 bases and J lost 4, with 10 bases in between. Germline CDR1 is SGDLS and CDR2 is YYNGEE. The CDR3 consists of 14 residues. The CDR3 nucleotides are TGTGCCAGCAGCGTAGCTACGGGGGTCACTGAAGCTTTCTTT. Translated: CASSVATGVTEAFF.

This clone turned up a few times. This chain's CDR3 is CASSTGQGLAGNTIYF. Here the CDR3 DNA reads TGTGCCAGCAGCACCGGACAGGGGTTGGCTGGAAACACCATATATTTT. V gene TRBV7-2 combines with J gene TRBJ1-3; TRBD1 matches 9 bases. Trimming cost V 5 bases and J 2 bases; bases outside gene matches: 7. Germline assignment: CDR1 SGHTA and CDR2 FQGNSA. This CDR3 has 16 amino acids.

The V gene is TRBV25-1, the J gene TRBJ1-4; 7 positions match TRBD1. Germline CDR1 and CDR2: MGHDK and SYGVNS. This CDR3 comprises 14 residues. The junction had 4 bases not matched to a gene; V was cut back by 1 base and J by 8 bases. The CDR3 loop reads CASSELGRGEKLFF. CDR3 DNA sequence: TGTGCCAGCAGTGAATTAGGCAGGGGGGAAAAACTGTTTTTT.

This clone has just a few counts. The genes are TRBV9 and TRBJ2-5, with 7 bases identical to TRBD1. Unmatched junction bases numbered 10, after V lost 4 bases and J lost 7 bases. The CDR3 spans 14 residues. Germline V gives CDR1 SGDLS, CDR2 YYNGEE. CDR3 protein: CASSSPSAGGTQYF. CDR3 nucleotides: TGTGCCAGCAGCTCCCCCTCGGCAGGGGGGACCCAGTACTTC.

V usage is TRBV2 and J usage is TRBJ1-6, with 9 bases matching TRBD1. The junction had 19 bases not matched to a gene; V was cut back by 5 bases and J by 8 bases. This CDR3 has 19 residues. Germline loops: CDR1 SNHLY, CDR2 FYNNEI. Here the CDR3 DNA reads TGTGCCAGCAGTCGAAGGCTGGCGCCCGGGACAGGGACGGATTCACCCCTCCACTTT. Translation gives CASSRRLAPGTGTDSPLHF. Full variable domain (remainder filled in from reference TRBV2 and TRBJ1-6): EPEVTQTPSHQVTQMGQEVILRCVPISNHLYFYWYRQILGQKVEFLVSFYNNEISEKSEIFDDQFSVERPDGSNFTLKIRSTKLEDSAMYFCASSRRLAPGTGTDSPLHFGNGTRLTVT.